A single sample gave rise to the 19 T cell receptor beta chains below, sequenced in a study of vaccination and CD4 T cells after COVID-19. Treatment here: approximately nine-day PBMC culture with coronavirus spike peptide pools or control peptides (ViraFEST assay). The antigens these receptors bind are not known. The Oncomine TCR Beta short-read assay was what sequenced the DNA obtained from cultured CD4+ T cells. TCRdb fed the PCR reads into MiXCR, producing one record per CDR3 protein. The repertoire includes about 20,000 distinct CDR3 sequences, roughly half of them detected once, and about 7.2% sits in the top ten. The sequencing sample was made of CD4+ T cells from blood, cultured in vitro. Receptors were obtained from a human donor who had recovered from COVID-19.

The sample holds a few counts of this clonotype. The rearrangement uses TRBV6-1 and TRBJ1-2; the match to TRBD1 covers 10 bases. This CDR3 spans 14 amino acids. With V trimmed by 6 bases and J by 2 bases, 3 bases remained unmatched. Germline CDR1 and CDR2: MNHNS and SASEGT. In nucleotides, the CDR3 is TGTGCCAGCAGAGTGGGACAGGGGAACTATGGCTACACCTTC. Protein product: CASRVGQGNYGYTF.

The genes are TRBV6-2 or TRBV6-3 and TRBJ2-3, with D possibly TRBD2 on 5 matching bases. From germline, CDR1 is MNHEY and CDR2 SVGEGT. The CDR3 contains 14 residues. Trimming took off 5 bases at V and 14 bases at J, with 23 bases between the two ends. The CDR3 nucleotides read TGTGCCAGCAGTGGCCGTCGCTTTGGGGAGAAGGGGTATTTT. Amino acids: CASSGRRFGEKGYF.

The CDR3 spells CATSDPGTSNEQFF. The DNA for the CDR3 is TGTGCCACCAGTGACCCTGGGACTAGCAATGAGCAGTTCTTC. V usage is TRBV24-1 and J usage is TRBJ2-1; TRBD2 matches at 8 bases. Germline V gene lookup returns CDR1 KGHDR and CDR2 SFDVKD. The junction had 4 bases not matched to a gene; V was cut back by 4 bases and J by 6 bases. The CDR3 is 14 amino acids.

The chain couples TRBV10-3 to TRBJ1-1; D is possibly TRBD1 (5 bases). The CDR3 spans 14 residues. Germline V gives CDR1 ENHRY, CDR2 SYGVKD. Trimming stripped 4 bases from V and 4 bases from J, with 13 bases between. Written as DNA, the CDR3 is TGTGCCATCAGTGGGGGGGAATGGAGCACTGAAGCTTTCTTT. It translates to CAISGGEWSTEAFF.

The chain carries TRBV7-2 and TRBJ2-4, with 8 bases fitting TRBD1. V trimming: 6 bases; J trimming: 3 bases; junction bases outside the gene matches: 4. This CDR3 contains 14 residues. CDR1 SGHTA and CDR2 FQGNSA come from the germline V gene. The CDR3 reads CASSTRGHKNIQYF. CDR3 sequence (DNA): TGTGCCAGCAGTACCAGGGGGCACAAAAACATTCAGTACTTC.

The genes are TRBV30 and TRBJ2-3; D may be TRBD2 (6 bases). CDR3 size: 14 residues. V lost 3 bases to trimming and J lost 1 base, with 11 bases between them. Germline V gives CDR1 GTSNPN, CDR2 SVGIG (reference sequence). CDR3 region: CAWSSGLRTDTQYF. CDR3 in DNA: TGTGCCTGGAGCTCGGGACTGCGCACAGATACGCAGTATTTT.

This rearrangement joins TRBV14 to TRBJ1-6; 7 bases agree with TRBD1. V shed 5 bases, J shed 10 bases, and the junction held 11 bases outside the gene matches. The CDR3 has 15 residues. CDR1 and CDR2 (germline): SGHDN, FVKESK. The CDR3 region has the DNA TGTGCCAGCAGCGCCTTGACCGGGGGACAGTCACCCCTCCACTTT. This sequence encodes CASSALTGGQSPLHF.

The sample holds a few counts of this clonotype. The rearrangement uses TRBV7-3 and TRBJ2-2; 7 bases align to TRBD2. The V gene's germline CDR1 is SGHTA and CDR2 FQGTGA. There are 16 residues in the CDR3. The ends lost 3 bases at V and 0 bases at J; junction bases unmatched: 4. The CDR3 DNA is TGTGCCAGCAGCTTGGCTGGGGGGGCGAACACCGGGGAGCTGTTTTTT. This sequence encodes CASSLAGGANTGELFF. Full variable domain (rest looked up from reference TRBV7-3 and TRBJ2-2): GAGVSQTPSNKVTEKGKYVELRCDPISGHTALYWYRQSLGQGPEFLIYFQGTGAADDSGLPNDRFFAVRPEGSVSTLKIQRTERGDSAVYLCASSLAGGANTGELFFGEGSRLTVL.

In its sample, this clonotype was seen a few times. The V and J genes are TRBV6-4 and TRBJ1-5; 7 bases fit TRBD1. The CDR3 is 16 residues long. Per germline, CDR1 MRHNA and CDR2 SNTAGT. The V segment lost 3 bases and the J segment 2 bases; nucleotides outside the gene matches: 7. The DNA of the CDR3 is TGTGCCAGCAGTGAGGGAGGGGGCCTGGGCAATCAGCCCCAGCATTTT. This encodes CASSEGGGLGNQPQHF.

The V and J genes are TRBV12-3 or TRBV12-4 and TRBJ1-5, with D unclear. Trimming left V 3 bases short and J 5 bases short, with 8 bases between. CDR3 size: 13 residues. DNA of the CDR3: TGTGCCAGCAGTTTCGGCCAGTATCAGCCCCAGCATTTT. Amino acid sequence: CASSFGQYQPQHF.

CDR3 region: CASSLGVGSDTEAFF. DNA of the CDR3: TGCGCCAGCAGCTTGGGTGTGGGTTCGGACACTGAAGCTTTCTTT. The genes are TRBV5-1 and TRBJ1-1; no clear D gene. CDR1 is SGHRS, CDR2 YFSETQ, per germline. This CDR3 spans 15 amino acids. V was shortened by 0 bases and J by 3 bases, with 12 bases between the two germline ends. The full variable domain, with the rest looked up from reference TRBV5-1 and TRBJ1-1, is KAGVTQTPRYLIKTRGQQVTLSCSPISGHRSVSWYQQTPGQGLQFLFEYFSETQRNKGNFPGRFSGRQFSNSRSEMNVSTLELGDSALYLCASSLGVGSDTEAFFGQGTRLTVV.

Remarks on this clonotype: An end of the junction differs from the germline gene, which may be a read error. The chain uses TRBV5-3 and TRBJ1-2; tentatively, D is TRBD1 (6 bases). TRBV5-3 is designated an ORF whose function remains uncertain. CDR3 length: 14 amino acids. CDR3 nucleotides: TGTGCCAGCAGCTCGCAGACAGGCCAGACAGGCTACACCTTC. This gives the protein CASSSQTGQTGYTF.

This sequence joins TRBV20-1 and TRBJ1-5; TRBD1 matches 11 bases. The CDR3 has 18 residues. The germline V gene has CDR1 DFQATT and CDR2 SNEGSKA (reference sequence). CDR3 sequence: CREHAGTGGSHSNQPQHF. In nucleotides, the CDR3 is TGCAGAGAACACGCCGGGACAGGGGGATCTCATAGCAATCAGCCCCAGCATTTT.

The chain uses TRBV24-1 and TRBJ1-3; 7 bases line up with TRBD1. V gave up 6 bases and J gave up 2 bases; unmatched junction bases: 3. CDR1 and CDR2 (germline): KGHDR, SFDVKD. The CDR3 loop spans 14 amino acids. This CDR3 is CATSQGGTGNTIYF. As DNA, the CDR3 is TGTGCCACCAGTCAGGGGGGGACTGGAAACACCATATATTTT.

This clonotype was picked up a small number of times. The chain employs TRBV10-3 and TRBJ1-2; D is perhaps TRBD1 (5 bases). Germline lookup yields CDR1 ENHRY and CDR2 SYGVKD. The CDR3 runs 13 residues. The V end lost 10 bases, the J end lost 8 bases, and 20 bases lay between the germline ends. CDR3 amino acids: CATKGEVVWGYTF. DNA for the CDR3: TGTGCCACCAAAGGGGAGGTTGTGTGGGGCTACACCTTC.

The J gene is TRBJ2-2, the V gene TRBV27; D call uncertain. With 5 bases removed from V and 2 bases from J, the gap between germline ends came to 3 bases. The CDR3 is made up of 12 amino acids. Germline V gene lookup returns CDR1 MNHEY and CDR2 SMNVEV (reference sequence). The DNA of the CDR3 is TGTGCCAGCAGTAGAAACACCGGGGAGCTGTTTTTT. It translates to CASSRNTGELFF.

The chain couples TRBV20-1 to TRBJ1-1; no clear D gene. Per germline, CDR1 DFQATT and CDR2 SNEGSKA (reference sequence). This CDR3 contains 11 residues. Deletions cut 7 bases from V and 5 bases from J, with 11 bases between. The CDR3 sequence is CSVRVWTEAFF. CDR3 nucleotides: TGCAGTGTAAGGGTTTGGACTGAAGCTTTCTTT.

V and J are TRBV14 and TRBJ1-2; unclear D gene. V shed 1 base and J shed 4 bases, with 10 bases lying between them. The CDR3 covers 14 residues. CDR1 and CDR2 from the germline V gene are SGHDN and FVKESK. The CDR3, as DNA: TGTGCCAGCAGCCAAGCGCGACAAGGCTATGGCTACACCTTC. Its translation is CASSQARQGYGYTF.

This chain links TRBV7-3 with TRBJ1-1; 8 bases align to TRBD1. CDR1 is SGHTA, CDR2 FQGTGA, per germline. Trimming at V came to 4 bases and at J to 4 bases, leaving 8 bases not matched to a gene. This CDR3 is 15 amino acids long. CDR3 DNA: TGTGCCAGCAGCTCTTCCGGGACAGGCAGCACTGAAGCTTTCTTT. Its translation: CASSSSGTGSTEAFF.